This T cell receptor (beta chain) stems from a study of cytomegalovirus exposure and HLA in healthy donors. Regarding the study as a whole: Presence/absence analysis assumed near-uniform sequencing depth across donors.

The V gene lost 0 bases and the J gene lost 3 bases, with 12 bases spanning the gap. The germline V gene has CDR1 SGHAT and CDR2 FQNNGV. The CDR3 consists of 15 residues. About this clone itself: Its antigen is not known.

With 60 Vbeta and 13 Jbeta primers, the PCR was carried out. The table came from immunoSEQ multiplex PCR; TCRdb's copy has only in-frame clones and leaves some out. The sample includes 150,000 to 200,000 clones, roughly 85% seen only once; the top ten take over 8%. The sample taken for sequencing was PBMCs. The sequence came from a man between 18 and 29 years old in good health and CMV-seropositive. This chain uses TRBV11-2 with TRBJ2-7, with a tentative D call TRBD1 (5 bases). CDR3: CASSLEATVVYEQYF. The CDR3, as DNA: TGTGCCAGCAGCTTAGAAGCGACAGTAGTCTACGAGCAGTACTTC.